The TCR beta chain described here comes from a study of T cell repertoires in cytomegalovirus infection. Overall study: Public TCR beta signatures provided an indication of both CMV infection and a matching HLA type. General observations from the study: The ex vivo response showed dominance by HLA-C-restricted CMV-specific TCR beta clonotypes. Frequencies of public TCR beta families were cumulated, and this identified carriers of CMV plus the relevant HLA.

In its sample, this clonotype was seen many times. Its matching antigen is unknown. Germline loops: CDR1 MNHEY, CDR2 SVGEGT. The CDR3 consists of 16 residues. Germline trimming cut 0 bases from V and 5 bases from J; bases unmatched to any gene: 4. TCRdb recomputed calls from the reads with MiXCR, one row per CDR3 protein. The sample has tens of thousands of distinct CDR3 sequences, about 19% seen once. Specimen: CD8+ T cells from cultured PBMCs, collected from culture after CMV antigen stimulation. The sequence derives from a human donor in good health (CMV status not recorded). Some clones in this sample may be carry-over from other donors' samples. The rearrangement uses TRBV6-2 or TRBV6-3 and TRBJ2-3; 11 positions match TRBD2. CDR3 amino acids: CASSYSSGGARDTQYF. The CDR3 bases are TGTGCCAGCAGTTACTCTAGCGGGGGGGCCAGAGATACGCAGTATTTT.